These T cell receptor beta chains were read from a single sample in a study of cytomegalovirus exposure and HLA in healthy donors. Repertoires were generated with immunoSEQ multiplex PCR, while TCRdb's copy carries only in-frame clones and drops some. The sample holds about 120,000 clones, approximately 85% seen once. Sequencing was done on a sample of PBMCs. These receptors came from a male donor in good health and CMV-seropositive. Both conserved end residues are part of each CDR3. The order of the fields is D gene, clone size, J gene, V gene, CDR3 DNA, CDR3 protein. The D gene is left open where the match is weak. Clone size is stated in some rows and not others, as once, few, many or a class when expanded.

d_gene: -; abundance: -; j_gene: TRBJ1-1; v_gene: TRBV27; CDR3nt: TGTGCCAGCAGTTTATCGATACAGGGTAACACTGAAGCTTTCTTT; CDR3aa: CASSLSIQGNTEAFF
d_gene: -; abundance: -; j_gene: TRBJ2-7; v_gene: TRBV10-3; CDR3nt: TGTGCCATCAGTGAGTCAGGCGGGGAAAGTAACGAGCAGTACTTC; CDR3aa: CAISESGGESNEQYF
d_gene: TRBD1; abundance: few; j_gene: TRBJ2-1; v_gene: TRBV6-6; CDR3nt: TGTGCCAGCAGCAAGTCAGGGGGCCCCTACAATGAGCAGTTCTTC; CDR3aa: CASSKSGGPYNEQFF
d_gene: -; abundance: few; j_gene: TRBJ2-2; v_gene: TRBV4-1; CDR3nt: TGCGCCAGCAGCCAAAAAGGCACAGGCCGATCTGTATCCGGGGAGCTGTTTTTT; CDR3aa: CASSQKGTGRSVSGELFF
d_gene: -; abundance: few; j_gene: TRBJ2-1; v_gene: TRBV28; CDR3nt: TGTGCCAGCAGTTTAGTACTCGGGGAGCAGTTCTTC; CDR3aa: CASSLVLGEQFF
d_gene: TRBD1; abundance: -; j_gene: TRBJ2-2; v_gene: TRBV5-4; CDR3nt: TGTGCCAGCAGCCTGGACAGGGGGAACACCGGGGAGCTGTTTTTT; CDR3aa: CASSLDRGNTGELFF
d_gene: -; abundance: -; j_gene: TRBJ2-7; v_gene: TRBV5-5; CDR3nt: TGTGCCAGCAGCTTGTTCCGGGAATTCTCCTACGAGCAGTACTTC; CDR3aa: CASSLFREFSYEQYF
d_gene: -; abundance: -; j_gene: TRBJ1-2; v_gene: TRBV2; CDR3nt: TGTGCCAGCAGTGAATTCGTTTCCTATGGCTACACCTTC; CDR3aa: CASSEFVSYGYTF
d_gene: -; abundance: -; j_gene: TRBJ2-5; v_gene: TRBV7-3; CDR3nt: TGTGCCAGCAGCTTCGGACAGCAAGAGACCCAGTACTTC; CDR3aa: CASSFGQQETQYF
d_gene: -; abundance: -; j_gene: TRBJ2-7; v_gene: TRBV7-3; CDR3nt: TGTGCCAGCAGCTTGGCTCCGAGCGGGCCTGCACAGTACTTC; CDR3aa: CASSLAPSGPAQYF
d_gene: TRBD1; abundance: -; j_gene: TRBJ2-1; v_gene: TRBV27; CDR3nt: TGTGCCAGCTCTCGAGGGACAGGCCCAAGCTCCTACAATGAGCAGTTCTTC; CDR3aa: CASSRGTGPSSYNEQFF
d_gene: TRBD2; abundance: -; j_gene: TRBJ2-5; v_gene: TRBV19; CDR3nt: TGTGCCAGTAGTCCGGTAGCGGGAGGGCCCGGGGAGACCCAGTACTTC; CDR3aa: CASSPVAGGPGETQYF
d_gene: TRBD1; abundance: -; j_gene: TRBJ1-4; v_gene: TRBV28; CDR3nt: TGTGCCAGCAGTACTCCCAGGGGGCAAGAAAAACTGTTTTTT; CDR3aa: CASSTPRGQEKLFF
d_gene: -; abundance: few; j_gene: TRBJ1-3; v_gene: TRBV6-5; CDR3nt: TGTGCCAGCAGTTACTCAGGGGGAGGAAACACCATATATTTT; CDR3aa: CASSYSGGGNTIYF
d_gene: -; abundance: -; j_gene: TRBJ2-1; v_gene: TRBV7-8; CDR3nt: TGTGCCAGCAGCTTAGCGCCGTCTAGATTGGATGAGCAGTTCTTC; CDR3aa: CASSLAPSRLDEQFF
d_gene: -; abundance: -; j_gene: TRBJ2-1; v_gene: TRBV9; CDR3nt: TGTGCCAGCTCCCCCTCGGCGGGGGCATACAATGAGCAGTTCTTC; CDR3aa: CASSPSAGAYNEQFF
d_gene: TRBD1; abundance: once; j_gene: TRBJ2-7; v_gene: TRBV28; CDR3nt: TGTGCCAGCACCGGATCGGGACAGGGGGTCTCCTACGAGCAGTACTTC; CDR3aa: CASTGSGQGVSYEQYF
d_gene: TRBD1; abundance: -; j_gene: TRBJ2-7; v_gene: TRBV4-1; CDR3nt: TGCGCCAGCAGCCAAAGGAGGACAGGGGGCGCGGGGGAGCAGTACTTC; CDR3aa: CASSQRRTGGAGEQYF
d_gene: TRBD1; abundance: -; j_gene: TRBJ2-7; v_gene: TRBV2; CDR3nt: TGTGCCAGCAGTGAGGACAGGGGTCTCGAGCAGTACTTC; CDR3aa: CASSEDRGLEQYF
d_gene: TRBD1; abundance: -; j_gene: TRBJ2-7; v_gene: TRBV2; CDR3nt: TGTGCCAGCAGCCGGGACAGGGGGTACGAGCAGTACTTC; CDR3aa: CASSRDRGYEQYF
d_gene: -; abundance: once; j_gene: TRBJ2-7; v_gene: TRBV6-1; CDR3nt: TGTGCCAGCATCCGGGATGGGGGCCTCTACGAGCAGTACTTC; CDR3aa: CASIRDGGLYEQYF
d_gene: -; abundance: -; j_gene: TRBJ2-2; v_gene: TRBV7-3; CDR3nt: TGTGCCAGCGCGGGGACTACCGGGGAGCTGTTTTTT; CDR3aa: CASAGTTGELFF
d_gene: TRBD2; abundance: -; j_gene: TRBJ2-3; v_gene: TRBV29-1; CDR3nt: TGCAGCGTCCTTCAGCGGGGGTATAGCACAGATACGCAGTATTTT; CDR3aa: CSVLQRGYSTDTQYF
d_gene: -; abundance: -; j_gene: TRBJ1-5; v_gene: TRBV5-4; CDR3nt: TGTGCCAGCAGCCTTGGCCCTTCCGCACAGCCCCAGCATTTT; CDR3aa: CASSLGPSAQPQHF
d_gene: TRBD2; abundance: -; j_gene: TRBJ2-2; v_gene: TRBV28; CDR3nt: TGTGCCAGCAGTTTCGTGGGACTAGCGGGAGAGGGAGGGCTACGGGAGAACACCGGGGAGCTGTTTTTT; CDR3aa: CASSFVGLAGEGGLRENTGELFF
d_gene: TRBD1; abundance: -; j_gene: TRBJ2-7; v_gene: TRBV9; CDR3nt: TGTGCCAGCAGCGTGGGACAGGGACCCTACGAGCAGTACTTC; CDR3aa: CASSVGQGPYEQYF
d_gene: -; abundance: -; j_gene: TRBJ2-7; v_gene: TRBV13; CDR3nt: TGTGCCAGCAGCCGGGACAACTCCTACGAGCAGTACTTC; CDR3aa: CASSRDNSYEQYF
d_gene: -; abundance: -; j_gene: TRBJ1-2; v_gene: TRBV4-3; CDR3nt: TGCGCCAGCAGCCTTCCCAATCCCGGGGTTAGTGGCTACACCTTC; CDR3aa: CASSLPNPGVSGYTF
d_gene: TRBD1; abundance: -; j_gene: TRBJ2-7; v_gene: TRBV18; CDR3nt: TGTGCCAGCTCACCAGGGGACAGGGGGTCCTACGAGCAGTACTTC; CDR3aa: CASSPGDRGSYEQYF
d_gene: TRBD2; abundance: -; j_gene: TRBJ2-3; v_gene: TRBV28; CDR3nt: TGTGCCAGCAGTTTGCGGACTAGCGGGCTACCGGGCACAGATACGCAGTATTTT; CDR3aa: CASSLRTSGLPGTDTQYF
d_gene: -; abundance: -; j_gene: TRBJ1-5; v_gene: TRBV2; CDR3nt: TGTGCCAGCAGCCCACAGGGTCGGGGCAATCAGCCCCAGCATTTT; CDR3aa: CASSPQGRGNQPQHF
d_gene: TRBD1; abundance: -; j_gene: TRBJ2-5; v_gene: TRBV27; CDR3nt: TGTGCCAGCACCGCGGGACAGGGATTGTCAGAGACCCAGTACTTC; CDR3aa: CASTAGQGLSETQYF
d_gene: -; abundance: -; j_gene: TRBJ1-4; v_gene: TRBV25-1; CDR3nt: TGTGCCAGCAGTGAGAAGACAGCAACTAATGAAAAACTGTTTTTT; CDR3aa: CASSEKTATNEKLFF
d_gene: TRBD1; abundance: -; j_gene: TRBJ2-7; v_gene: TRBV5-1; CDR3nt: TGCGCCAGCAGCTGGGGGACAGGCTTCGACGAGCAGTACTTC; CDR3aa: CASSWGTGFDEQYF
d_gene: -; abundance: -; j_gene: TRBJ1-1; v_gene: TRBV10-2; CDR3nt: TGCGCCAGCAGTGAGGGAGGGACTGAAGCTTTCTTT; CDR3aa: CASSEGGTEAFF
d_gene: -; abundance: few; j_gene: TRBJ1-1; v_gene: TRBV11-2; CDR3nt: TGTGCCAGCAGCTTACCATCCTCCGGGTCTGAAGCTTTCTTT; CDR3aa: CASSLPSSGSEAFF
d_gene: TRBD2; abundance: -; j_gene: TRBJ2-2; v_gene: TRBV23-1; CDR3nt: TGCGCCAGCAGCCGCATTTTGGGGGGGGAGAACACCGGGGAGCTGTTTTTT; CDR3aa: CASSRILGGENTGELFF
d_gene: TRBD2; abundance: -; j_gene: TRBJ2-5; v_gene: TRBV2; CDR3nt: TGTGCCAGCATCCCATCCGGGAGGGCTCGGGAGCAGTACTTC; CDR3aa: CASIPSGRAREQYF
d_gene: -; abundance: few; j_gene: TRBJ2-2; v_gene: TRBV27; CDR3nt: TGTGCCAGCAGTCCCTTTGGCCACACCGGGGAGCTGTTTTTT; CDR3aa: CASSPFGHTGELFF
d_gene: TRBD2; abundance: -; j_gene: TRBJ2-1; v_gene: TRBV27; CDR3nt: TGTGCCAGCAGTTTCCTCACGACTAGCGGGAGTCACAATGAGCAGTTCTTC; CDR3aa: CASSFLTTSGSHNEQFF